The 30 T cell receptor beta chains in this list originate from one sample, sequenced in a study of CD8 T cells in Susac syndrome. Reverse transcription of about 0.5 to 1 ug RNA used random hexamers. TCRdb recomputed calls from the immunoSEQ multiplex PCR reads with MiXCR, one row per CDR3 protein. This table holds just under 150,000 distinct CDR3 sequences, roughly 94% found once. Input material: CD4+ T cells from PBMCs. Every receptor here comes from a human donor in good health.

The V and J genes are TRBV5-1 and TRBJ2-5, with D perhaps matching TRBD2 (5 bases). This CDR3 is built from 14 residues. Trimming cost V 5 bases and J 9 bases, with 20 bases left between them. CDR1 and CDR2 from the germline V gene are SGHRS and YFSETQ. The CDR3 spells CASSAPSPSAAQYF. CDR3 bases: TGCGCCAGCAGTGCGCCTAGCCCTTCGGCGGCCCAGTACTTC.

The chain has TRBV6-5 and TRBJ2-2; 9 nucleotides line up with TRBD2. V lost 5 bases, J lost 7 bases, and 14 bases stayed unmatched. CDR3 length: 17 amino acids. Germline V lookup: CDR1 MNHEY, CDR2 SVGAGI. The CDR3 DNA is TGTGCCAGCAGTCACACGTATGCGGGGGGGCGGAGCGGGGAGCTGTTTTTT. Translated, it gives CASSHTYAGGRSGELFF.

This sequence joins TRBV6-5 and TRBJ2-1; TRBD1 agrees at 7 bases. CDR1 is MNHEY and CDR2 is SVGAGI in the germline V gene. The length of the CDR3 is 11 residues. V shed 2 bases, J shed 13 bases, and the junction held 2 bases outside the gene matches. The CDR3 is CASSYDRAQFF. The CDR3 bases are TGTGCCAGCAGTTACGACAGGGCTCAGTTCTTC.

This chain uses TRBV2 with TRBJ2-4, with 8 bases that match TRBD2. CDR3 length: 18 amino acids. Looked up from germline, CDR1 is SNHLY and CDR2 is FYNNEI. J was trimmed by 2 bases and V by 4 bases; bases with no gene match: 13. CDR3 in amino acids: CASSVPLLADGTKNIQYF. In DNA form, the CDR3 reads TGTGCCAGCAGTGTCCCGCTACTAGCGGACGGTACCAAAAACATTCAGTACTTC.

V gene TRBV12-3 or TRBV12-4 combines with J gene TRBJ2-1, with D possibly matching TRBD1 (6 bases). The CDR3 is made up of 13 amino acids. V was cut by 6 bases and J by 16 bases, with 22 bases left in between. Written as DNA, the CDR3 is TGTGCCAGCAGCACCGCCGGACAGCAATCTGTTTTCTTC. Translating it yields CASSTAGQQSVFF.

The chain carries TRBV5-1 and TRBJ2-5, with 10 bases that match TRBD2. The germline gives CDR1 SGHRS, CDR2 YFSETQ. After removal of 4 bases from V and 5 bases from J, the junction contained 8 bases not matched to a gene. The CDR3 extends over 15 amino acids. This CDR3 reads CASSLAGEDGETQYF. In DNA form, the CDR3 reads TGCGCCAGCAGCCTAGCGGGAGAGGACGGGGAGACCCAGTACTTC.

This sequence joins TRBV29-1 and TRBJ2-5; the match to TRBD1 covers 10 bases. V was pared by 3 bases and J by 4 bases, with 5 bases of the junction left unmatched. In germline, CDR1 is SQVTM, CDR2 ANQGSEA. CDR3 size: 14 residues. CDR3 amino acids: CSVEAGQGGETQYF. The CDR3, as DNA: TGCAGCGTTGAGGCAGGACAGGGGGGAGAGACCCAGTACTTC.

For the CDR3, the DNA is TGTGCCAGCAGCTTGGAGTCAATCTCTGGAAACACCATATATTTT. Its protein product is CASSLESISGNTIYF. The chain employs TRBV5-8 and TRBJ1-3; D is ambiguous. V was pared by 0 bases and J by 0 bases, with 7 bases between. Per the germline V gene, CDR1 is SGHTS and CDR2 is YDEGEE. The CDR3 runs to 15 residues. Based on the CDR3 plus reference TRBV5-8 and TRBJ1-3, the full variable domain is EAGVTQSPTHLIKTRGQQATLRCSPISGHTSVYWYQQALGLGLQFLLWYDEGEERNRGNFPPRFSGRQFPNYSSELNVNALELEDSALYLCASSLESISGNTIYFGEGSWLTVV.

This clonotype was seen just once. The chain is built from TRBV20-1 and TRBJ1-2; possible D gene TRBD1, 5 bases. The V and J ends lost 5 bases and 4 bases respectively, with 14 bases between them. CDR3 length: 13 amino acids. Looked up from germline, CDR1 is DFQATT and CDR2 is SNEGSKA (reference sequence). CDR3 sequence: CSAGVGEGYGYTF. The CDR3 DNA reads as TGCAGTGCTGGAGTAGGGGAGGGCTATGGCTACACCTTC.

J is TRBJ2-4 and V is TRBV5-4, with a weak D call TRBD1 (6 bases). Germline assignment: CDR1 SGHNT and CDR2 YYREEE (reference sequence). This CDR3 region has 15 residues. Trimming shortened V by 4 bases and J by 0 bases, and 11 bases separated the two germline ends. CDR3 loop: CASSRGTLAKNIQYF. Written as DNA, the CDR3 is TGTGCCAGCAGCAGGGGGACCCTAGCCAAAAACATTCAGTACTTC.

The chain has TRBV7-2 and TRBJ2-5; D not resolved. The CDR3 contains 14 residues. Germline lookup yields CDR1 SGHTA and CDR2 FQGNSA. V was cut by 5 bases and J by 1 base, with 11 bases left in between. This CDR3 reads CASSTDTFQETQYF. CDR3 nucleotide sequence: TGTGCCAGCAGCACCGACACGTTCCAAGAGACCCAGTACTTC.

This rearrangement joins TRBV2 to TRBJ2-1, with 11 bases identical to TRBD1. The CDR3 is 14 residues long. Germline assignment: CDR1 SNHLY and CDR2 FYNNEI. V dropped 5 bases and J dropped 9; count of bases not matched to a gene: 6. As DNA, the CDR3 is TGTGCCAGCAGTCTGGACAGGGGGCAGGGTGAGCAGTTCTTC. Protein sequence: CASSLDRGQGEQFF.

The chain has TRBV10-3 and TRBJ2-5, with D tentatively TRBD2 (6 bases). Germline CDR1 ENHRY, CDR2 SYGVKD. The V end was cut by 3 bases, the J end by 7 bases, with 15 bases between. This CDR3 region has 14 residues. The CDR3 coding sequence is TGTGCCATCAGTGATTCGGGGTTGGAGGGGACCCAGTACTTC. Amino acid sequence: CAISDSGLEGTQYF.

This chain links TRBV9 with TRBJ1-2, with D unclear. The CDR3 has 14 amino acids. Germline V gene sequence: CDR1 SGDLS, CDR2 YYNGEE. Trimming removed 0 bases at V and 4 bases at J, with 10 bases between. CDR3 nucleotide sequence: TGTGCCAGCAGCGTAGGCGGGAGGATCTATGGCTACACCTTC. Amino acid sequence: CASSVGGRIYGYTF.

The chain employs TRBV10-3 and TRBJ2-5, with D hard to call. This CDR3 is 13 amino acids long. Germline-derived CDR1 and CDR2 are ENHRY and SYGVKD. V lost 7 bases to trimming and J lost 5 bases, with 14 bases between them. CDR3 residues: CAITPGPRETQYF. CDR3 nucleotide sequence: TGTGCCATCACTCCCGGCCCTCGTGAGACCCAGTACTTC.

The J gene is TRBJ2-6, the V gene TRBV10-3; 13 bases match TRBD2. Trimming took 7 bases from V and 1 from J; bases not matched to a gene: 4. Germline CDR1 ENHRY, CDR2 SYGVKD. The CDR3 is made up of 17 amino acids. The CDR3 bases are TGTGCCATCACCGGACTAGCGGGAGTATCTGGGGCCAACGTCCTGACTTTC. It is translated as CAITGLAGVSGANVLTF.

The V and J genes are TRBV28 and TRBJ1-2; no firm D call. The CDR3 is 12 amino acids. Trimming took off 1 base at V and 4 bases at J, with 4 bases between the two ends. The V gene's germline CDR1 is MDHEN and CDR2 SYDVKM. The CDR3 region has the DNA TGTGCCAGCAGTTTATCTGGCTATGGCTACACCTTC. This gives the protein CASSLSGYGYTF.

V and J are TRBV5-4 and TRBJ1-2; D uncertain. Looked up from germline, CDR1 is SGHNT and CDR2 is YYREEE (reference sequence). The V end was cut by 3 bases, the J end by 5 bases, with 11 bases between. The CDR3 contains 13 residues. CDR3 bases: TGTGCCAGCAGCTCAGTCGCCGATTATGGCTACACCTTC. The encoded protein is CASSSVADYGYTF.

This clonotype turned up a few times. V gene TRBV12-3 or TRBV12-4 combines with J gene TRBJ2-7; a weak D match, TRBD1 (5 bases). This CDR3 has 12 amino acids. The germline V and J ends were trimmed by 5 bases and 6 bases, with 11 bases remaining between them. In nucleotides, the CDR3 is TGTGCCAGCAGTAAAGCCAGGGTCGAGCAGTACTTC. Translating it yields CASSKARVEQYF.

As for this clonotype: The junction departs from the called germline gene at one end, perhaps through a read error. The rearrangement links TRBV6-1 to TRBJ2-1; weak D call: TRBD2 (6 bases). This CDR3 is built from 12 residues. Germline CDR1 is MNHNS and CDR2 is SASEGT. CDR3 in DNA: TGTGCCATCAGTCCGACGCGGGACGTGCAGTTCTTC. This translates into CAISPTRDVQFF.

CDR3 DNA sequence: TGCAGCGTTGTTAAACAGGCCCCAAACACTGAAGCTTTCTTT. This encodes CSVVKQAPNTEAFF. The chain uses TRBV29-1 and TRBJ1-1; perhaps TRBD1 as D (5 bases). The CDR3 spans 14 residues. V dropped 4 bases and J dropped 2 bases, with 14 bases sitting between them. Germline V gene sequence: CDR1 SQVTM, CDR2 ANQGSEA.

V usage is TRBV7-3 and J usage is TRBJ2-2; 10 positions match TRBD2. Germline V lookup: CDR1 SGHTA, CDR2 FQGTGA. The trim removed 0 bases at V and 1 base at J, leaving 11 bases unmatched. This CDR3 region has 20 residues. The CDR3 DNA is TGTGCCAGCAGCTTAACGGGTTCAGTCAGGACTAGCGGGAACACCGGGGAGCTGTTTTTT. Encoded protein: CASSLTGSVRTSGNTGELFF.

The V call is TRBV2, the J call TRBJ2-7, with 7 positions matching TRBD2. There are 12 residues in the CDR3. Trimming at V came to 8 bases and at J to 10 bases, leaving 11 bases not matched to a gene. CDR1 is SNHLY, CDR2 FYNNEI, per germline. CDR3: CASAGVGLSQYF. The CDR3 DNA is TGTGCCAGCGCGGGAGTTGGGCTCAGTCAGTACTTC.

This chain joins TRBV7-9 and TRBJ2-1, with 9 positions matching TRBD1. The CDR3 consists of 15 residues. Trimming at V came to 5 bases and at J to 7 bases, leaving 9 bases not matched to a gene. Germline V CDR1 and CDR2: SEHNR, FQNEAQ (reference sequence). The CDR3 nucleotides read TGTGCCAGCAGCACATCGGTCGGGACAGGGAATGAGCAGTTCTTC. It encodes CASSTSVGTGNEQFF.

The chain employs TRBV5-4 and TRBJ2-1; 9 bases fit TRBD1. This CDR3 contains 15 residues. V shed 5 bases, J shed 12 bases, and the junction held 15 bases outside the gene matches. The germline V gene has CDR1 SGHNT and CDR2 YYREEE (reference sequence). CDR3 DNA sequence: TGTGCCAGCAGTCCACCTCCGGGACAGGGTGCAGCGCAGTTCTTC. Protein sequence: CASSPPPGQGAAQFF.

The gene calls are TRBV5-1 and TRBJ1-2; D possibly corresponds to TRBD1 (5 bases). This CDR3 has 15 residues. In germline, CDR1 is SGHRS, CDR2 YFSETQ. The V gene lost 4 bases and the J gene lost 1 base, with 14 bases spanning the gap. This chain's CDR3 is CASSPWGRINYGYTF. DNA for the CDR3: TGCGCCAGCAGCCCTTGGGGACGGATTAACTATGGCTACACCTTC.

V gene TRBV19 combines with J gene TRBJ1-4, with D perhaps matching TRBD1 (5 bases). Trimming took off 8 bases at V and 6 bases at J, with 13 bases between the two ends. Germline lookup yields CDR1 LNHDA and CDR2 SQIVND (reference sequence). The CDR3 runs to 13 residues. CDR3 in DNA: TGTGCCAGTTCCCCCGGGGGGTATGAAAAACTGTTTTTT. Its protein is CASSPGGYEKLFF.

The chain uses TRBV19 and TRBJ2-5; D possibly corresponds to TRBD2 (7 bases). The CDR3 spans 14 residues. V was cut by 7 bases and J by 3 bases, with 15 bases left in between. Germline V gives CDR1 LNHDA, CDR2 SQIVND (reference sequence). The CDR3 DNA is TGTGCCAGTACCCAATCGGGGGGCGAAGAGACCCAGTACTTC. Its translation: CASTQSGGEETQYF.

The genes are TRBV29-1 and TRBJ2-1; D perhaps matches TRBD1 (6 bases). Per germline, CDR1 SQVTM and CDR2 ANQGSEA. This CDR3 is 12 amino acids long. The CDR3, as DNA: TGCGCCGGCGCCCAAGGGGGTAGTGAGCAGTTCTTC. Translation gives CAGAQGGSEQFF.

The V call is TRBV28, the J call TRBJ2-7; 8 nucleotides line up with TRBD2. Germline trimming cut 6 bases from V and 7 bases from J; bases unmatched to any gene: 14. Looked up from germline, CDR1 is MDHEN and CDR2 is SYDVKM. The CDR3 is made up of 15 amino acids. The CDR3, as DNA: TGTGCCAGCAGCAATGCCGGGACTAGGGTGAGGGAGCAGTACTTC. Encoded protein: CASSNAGTRVREQYF.